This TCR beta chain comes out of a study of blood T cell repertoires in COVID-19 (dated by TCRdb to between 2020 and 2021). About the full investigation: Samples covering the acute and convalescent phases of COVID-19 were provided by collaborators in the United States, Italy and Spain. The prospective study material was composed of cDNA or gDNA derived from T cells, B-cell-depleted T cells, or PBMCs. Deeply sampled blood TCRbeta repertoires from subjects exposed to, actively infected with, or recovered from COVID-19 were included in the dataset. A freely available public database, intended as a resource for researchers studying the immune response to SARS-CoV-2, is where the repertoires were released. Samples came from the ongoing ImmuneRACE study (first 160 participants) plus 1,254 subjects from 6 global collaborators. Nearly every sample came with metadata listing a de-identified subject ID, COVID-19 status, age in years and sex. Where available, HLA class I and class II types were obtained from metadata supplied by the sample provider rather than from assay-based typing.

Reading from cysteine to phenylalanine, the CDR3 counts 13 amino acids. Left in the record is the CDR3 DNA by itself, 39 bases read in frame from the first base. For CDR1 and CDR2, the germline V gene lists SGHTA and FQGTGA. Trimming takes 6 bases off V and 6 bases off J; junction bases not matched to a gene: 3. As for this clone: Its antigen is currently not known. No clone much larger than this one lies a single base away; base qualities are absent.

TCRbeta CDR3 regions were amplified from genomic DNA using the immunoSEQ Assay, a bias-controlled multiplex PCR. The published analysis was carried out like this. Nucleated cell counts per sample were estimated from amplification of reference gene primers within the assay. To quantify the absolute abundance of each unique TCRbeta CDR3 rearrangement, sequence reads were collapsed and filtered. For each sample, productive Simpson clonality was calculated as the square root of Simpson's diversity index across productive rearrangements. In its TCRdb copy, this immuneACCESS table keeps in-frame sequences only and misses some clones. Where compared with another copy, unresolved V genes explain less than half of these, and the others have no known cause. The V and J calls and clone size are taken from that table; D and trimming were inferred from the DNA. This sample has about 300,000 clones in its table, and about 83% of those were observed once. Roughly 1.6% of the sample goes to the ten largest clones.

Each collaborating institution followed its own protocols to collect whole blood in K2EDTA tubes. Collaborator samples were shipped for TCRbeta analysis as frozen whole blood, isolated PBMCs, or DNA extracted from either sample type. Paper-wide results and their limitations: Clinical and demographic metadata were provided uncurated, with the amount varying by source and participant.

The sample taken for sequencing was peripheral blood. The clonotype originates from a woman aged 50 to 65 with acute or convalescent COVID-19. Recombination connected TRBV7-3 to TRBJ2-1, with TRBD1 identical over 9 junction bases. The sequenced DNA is TGTGCCAGCAGTTTGGACAGGGGCAATGAGCAGTTCTTC. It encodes CASSLDRGNEQFF.